This TCR beta chain was captured by sequencing in a study of CD8 T cells in Susac syndrome. Overall study findings and caveats: The study recognized that the number of individuals in its TCR sequencing and HLA analysis was relatively small.

Germline CDR1 is SQVTM and CDR2 is ANQGSEA. The CDR3 sequence is 12 residues long. Trimming left V 4 bases short and J 0 bases short, with 7 bases between. Note on this clonotype: Its antigen is currently unknown.

RNA totalling 0.5 to 1 ug underwent reverse transcription with random hexamers. By means of immunoSEQ multiplex PCR, TCR beta CDR3 spanning 54 Vbeta and 13 Jbeta underwent amplification. TCRdb independently ran MiXCR on the immunoSEQ multiplex PCR reads; one entry per CDR3 protein. This table holds 130,000 to 150,000 distinct CDR3 sequences, 94% found once. Input material: CD8+ T cells from PBMCs. The chain employs TRBV29-1 and TRBJ2-7, with D possibly TRBD1 on 5 matching bases. This receptor was obtained from a human donor in good health. CDR3 protein: CSVVDNSYEQYF. CDR3 in DNA: TGCAGCGTTGTGGACAACTCCTACGAGCAGTACTTC.